This T cell receptor beta chain stems from a study of T cells in Graves' hyperthyroidism and ophthalmopathy. The CDR3 is made up of 13 amino acids. V was shortened by 6 bases and J by 1 base, with 10 bases between the two germline ends. Germline CDR1 reads MNHNS; CDR2 reads SASEGT. General study points: Blood held most thyroid clonotypes expanded above 0.001 frequency.

For ophthalmopathy patients, the Clinical Activity Score was at least 3 and the NOSPECS grade at least 4; duration was under 3 months. Uncontrolled infection, other autoimmune disease, pregnancy or lactation disqualified patients from enrolment. Based on clinical symptoms, serum thyroxine and TRAb, thyroid ultrasound and orbital computed tomography, diagnoses were reached. RNA transcripts were the template for amplifying TCR beta CDR3 regions. RT-PCR in the first round (using the HTBI primer set) targeted the TCR CDR3. A single record per CDR3 protein comes from TCRdb applying MiXCR to the multiplex PCR reads. The repertoire holds 490,000 or so distinct CDR3 sequences, with about 20% as singletons. This clonotype was counted between two and nine times. Its antigen is not identified.

This chain uses TRBV6-1 with TRBJ2-7, with no clear D. The material sequenced was blood. The sequence came from a man aged 35-49 years with Graves' ophthalmopathy. CDR3: CASRDDPSYEQYF. The CDR3 coding sequence is TGTGCCAGCAGGGACGACCCATCCTACGAGCAGTACTTC.